One and the same sample provided the 25 T cell receptor beta chains below, sequenced in a study of shared clonotypes between healthy human individuals. Generated by immunoSEQ multiplex PCR, the TCRdb table keeps only in-frame clones and is missing some. The data contain approximately 2.3 million clones, more than 80% of them singletons. The sample comprised naive CD4+ T cells from PBMCs. Subset indicated: CD45RA+ positively selected. The receptors shown here come from a man younger than 30 in good health. Some clones in this sample may be carry-over from other donors' samples.

The chain couples TRBV7-2 to TRBJ2-7; 10 bases line up with TRBD2. Germline lookup yields CDR1 SGHTA and CDR2 FQGNSA. This CDR3 has 13 residues. With V trimmed by 6 bases and J by 6 bases, 5 bases remained unmatched. The CDR3 here is CASRLAGVREQYF. The CDR3 DNA reads as TGTGCCAGCAGGCTAGCGGGAGTACGCGAGCAGTACTTC.

This chain's CDR3 is CASSYNRDGTEAFF. Here the CDR3 DNA reads TGTGCCAGCAGTTACAACAGGGATGGCACTGAAGCTTTCTTT. The chain joins TRBV6-5 to TRBJ1-1; D possibly corresponds to TRBD1 (6 bases). CDR3 size: 14 residues. Deletions cut 2 bases from V and 4 bases from J, with 11 bases between. Looked up from germline, CDR1 is MNHEY and CDR2 is SVGAGI.

The chain joins TRBV5-4 to TRBJ2-3; 7 bases are a match to TRBD2. J gave up 2 bases and V 5 bases, and 8 bases lay outside the gene matches. Germline CDR1 SGHNT, CDR2 YYREEE (reference sequence). This CDR3 region has 15 residues. The CDR3 coding sequence is TGTGCCAGCAGGAAGGGGCGGGAGATCACAGATACGCAGTATTTT. Amino acid sequence: CASRKGREITDTQYF.

This clone has just one count. A read error may account for a junction end that differs from germline. The CDR3 nucleotides read TGTGCCAGCAGCTTACTCCAGGGGGTTGGTGGTTCCTCCGAGCAGTACTTC. Translated, it gives CASSLLQGVGGSSEQYF. The V and J genes are TRBV13 and TRBJ2-7; 7 positions agree with TRBD1. The CDR3 loop spans 17 amino acids. Germline CDR1 is PRHDT and CDR2 is FYEKMQ (reference sequence).

Comment on this clone: Other DNA sequences of this sample code for an identical CDR3. V is TRBV5-1 and J is TRBJ2-5, with 8 positions matching TRBD1. V was clipped by 0 bases and J by 4 bases; unmatched bases: 2. Germline CDR1 and CDR2: SGHRS and YFSETQ. CDR3 length: 14 amino acids. The CDR3 reads CASSLGTGGETQYF. DNA for the CDR3: TGCGCCAGCAGCTTGGGAACAGGGGGAGAGACCCAGTACTTC.

This clone came up once. The V call is TRBV5-4, the J call TRBJ2-1; the match to TRBD2 covers 15 bases. With V trimmed by 0 bases and J by 7 bases, 2 bases remained unmatched. The CDR3 has 16 amino acids. Germline values: CDR1 SGHNT, CDR2 YYREEE (reference sequence). CDR3 residues: CASSLGGLAGGNEQFF. DNA of the CDR3: TGTGCCAGCAGCTTGGGGGGACTAGCGGGAGGAAATGAGCAGTTCTTC.

In DNA, the CDR3 is TGTGCCAGCAGCGTAGAAGCGGGGGGAGAGAACACTGAAGCTTTCTTT. Translated, it gives CASSVEAGGENTEAFF. The chain uses TRBV9 and TRBJ1-1; D may be TRBD1 (5 bases). Trimming took off 0 bases at V and 1 base at J, with 13 bases between the two ends. The V gene's germline CDR1 is SGDLS and CDR2 YYNGEE. The CDR3 spans 16 residues.

This clone showed up just once. The chain couples TRBV2 to TRBJ2-1, with no clear D. Germline CDR1 is SNHLY and CDR2 is FYNNEI. This CDR3 has 11 residues. Trimming pared 4 bases from V and 8 bases from J, leaving 6 bases between. The CDR3 nucleotides read TGTGCCAGCAGTGCCTGGGATGAGCAGTTCTTC. It codes for CASSAWDEQFF.

Notes on this clone: Within the sample, other DNA sequences also encode this same CDR3. The V call is TRBV29-1, the J call TRBJ1-3; D not resolved. Germline V lookup: CDR1 SQVTM, CDR2 ANQGSEA. This CDR3 comprises 11 residues. Trimming cost V 6 bases and J 3 bases, with 6 bases left between them. CDR3 in amino acids: CSVYSGNTIYF. DNA for the CDR3: TGCAGCGTCTACAGTGGAAACACCATATATTTT.

The chain combines TRBV6-5 with TRBJ2-2; TRBD2 matches at 8 bases. The CDR3 runs to 15 residues. Germline CDR1 MNHEY, CDR2 SVGAGI. Trimming took 7 bases from V and 6 from J; bases not matched to a gene: 10. Here the CDR3 reads CASNTQRELAGELFF. In DNA form, the CDR3 reads TGTGCCAGCAATACGCAGCGGGAGCTGGCCGGGGAGCTGTTTTTT.

The genes are TRBV11-2 and TRBJ2-7; D remains unclear. The CDR3 runs to 13 residues. Germline V gene sequence: CDR1 SGHAT, CDR2 FQNNGV. Trimming left V 6 bases short and J 6 bases short, with 15 bases between. The CDR3 reads CASSFLRSTEQYF. The DNA for the CDR3 is TGTGCCAGCAGTTTTCTCAGGTCCACCGAGCAGTACTTC.

The V gene is TRBV15, the J gene TRBJ2-7, with D unclear. V lost 2 bases and J lost 7, with 24 bases in between. The CDR3 totals 17 residues. CDR1 LNHNV and CDR2 YYDKDF come from the germline V gene (reference sequence). The CDR3 DNA sequence: TGTGCCACCAGCAGAAATTTAAGACCTACCCCCCTACGAGAGCAGTACTTC. Protein: CATSRNLRPTPLREQYF. Drawing the rest from reference TRBV15 and TRBJ2-7, the complete variable domain is DAMVIQNPRYQVTQFGKPVTLSCSQTLNHNVMYWYQQKSSQAPKLLFHYYDKDFNNEADTPDNFQSRRPNTSFCFLDIRSPGLGDTAMYLCATSRNLRPTPLREQYFGPGTRLTVT.

The chain recombines TRBV27 with TRBJ1-1; the D gene is possibly TRBD1 (6 bases). The CDR3 contains 14 residues. The ends were cut back, 3 bases at V and 3 bases at J, with 11 bases in the middle. Germline V CDR1 and CDR2: MNHEY, SMNVEV (reference sequence). DNA for the CDR3: TGTGCCAGCAGTTTTCACAGGGCGGACACTGAAGCTTTCTTT. Residues: CASSFHRADTEAFF.

The rearrangement links TRBV27 to TRBJ2-3; D ambiguous. Germline V gives CDR1 MNHEY, CDR2 SMNVEV (reference sequence). V was trimmed by 4 bases and J by 4 bases, leaving 15 bases between them. The CDR3 spans 15 residues. The CDR3, as DNA: TGTGCCAGCAGTTCCTTAGCAGCTGCAGCAGATACGCAGTATTTT. This sequence encodes CASSSLAAAADTQYF.

About this clone: The final CDR3 position lacks the conserved phenylalanine or tryptophan, pointing to a likely read error. V and J are TRBV7-2 and TRBJ2-7; TRBD1 agrees at 7 bases. Germline values: CDR1 SGHTA, CDR2 FQGNSA. The CDR3 is 13 residues long. Losses at the gene ends were 1 base for V and 6 bases for J; bases not matched to a gene: 3. CDR3 in amino acids: CASSLDRGSEQYS. The DNA of the CDR3 is TGTGCCAGCAGCTTAGACAGGGGTAGCGAGCAGTACTCC.

This chain connects TRBV28 to TRBJ1-1, with a possible D match to TRBD1 (5 bases). The CDR3 is 14 amino acids. Trimming cost V 2 bases and J 1 base, with 8 bases left between them. Germline loops: CDR1 MDHEN, CDR2 SYDVKM. CDR3 protein: CASSLKGTNTEAFF. The CDR3 nucleotides read TGTGCCAGCAGTTTAAAGGGGACGAACACTGAAGCTTTCTTT. Together with reference TRBV28 and TRBJ1-1, the CDR3 gives the full variable domain: DVKVTQSSRYLVKRTGEKVFLECVQDMDHENMFWYRQDPGLGLRLIYFSYDVKMKEKGDIPEGYSVSREKKERFSLILESASTNQTSMYLCASSLKGTNTEAFFGQGTRLTVV.

This rearrangement joins TRBV11-3 to TRBJ2-2; TRBD2 agrees at 7 bases. CDR3 length: 13 amino acids. Trimming removed 5 bases from V and 6 bases from J; junction bases left unmatched: 3. Per germline, CDR1 SGHNT and CDR2 YENEEA. The CDR3 DNA sequence: TGTGCCAGCAGCCCAACTAGCGCCGGGGAGCTGTTTTTT. Residues: CASSPTSAGELFF. Based on the CDR3 plus reference TRBV11-3 and TRBJ2-2, the full variable domain is EAGVVQSPRYKIIEKKQPVAFWCNPISGHNTLYWYLQNLGQGPELLIRYENEEAVDDSQLPKDRFSAERLKGVDSTLKIQPAELGDSAVYLCASSPTSAGELFFGEGSRLTVL.

The J gene is TRBJ2-3, the V gene TRBV4-1; TRBD2 matches at 7 bases. This CDR3 contains 19 residues. Germline CDR1 and CDR2: MGHRA and YSYEKL. The V segment lost 0 bases and the J segment 1 base; nucleotides outside the gene matches: 13. The CDR3 is CASSQDRGWGGRGTDTQYF. In DNA, the CDR3 is TGCGCCAGCAGCCAAGATAGGGGCTGGGGCGGGAGAGGCACAGATACGCAGTATTTT.

This chain uses TRBV5-1 with TRBJ2-1, with 9 bases that match TRBD2. CDR1 is SGHRS, CDR2 YFSETQ, per germline. V lost 4 bases to trimming and J lost 8 bases; unmatched junction nucleotides: 13. The CDR3 contains 16 residues. The CDR3 region is CASSPIAGGRAYEQFF. In nucleotides, the CDR3 is TGCGCCAGCAGCCCAATAGCCGGCGGGAGGGCGTATGAGCAGTTCTTC.

V usage is TRBV7-2 and J usage is TRBJ2-3; D remains ambiguous. V was cut by 6 bases and J by 6 bases, with 16 bases left in between. This CDR3 is built from 14 residues. Per germline, CDR1 SGHTA and CDR2 FQGNSA. The CDR3, as DNA: TGTGCCAGCAGACTTAGACTGGGGTCTGATACGCAGTATTTT. Residues: CASRLRLGSDTQYF.

The genes are TRBV5-4 and TRBJ2-7; D perhaps matches TRBD2 (5 bases). The germline CDR1 and CDR2 sequences are SGHNT and YYREEE (reference sequence). This CDR3 is 15 amino acids long. The germline V and J ends were trimmed by 2 bases and 4 bases, with 16 bases remaining between them. The CDR3 bases are TGTGCCAGCAGCTTCGGTAGGGAGCCCGGATACGAGCAGTACTTC. It translates to CASSFGREPGYEQYF. Full variable domain (outside the CDR3, taken from reference TRBV5-4 and TRBJ2-7): ETGVTQSPTHLIKTRGQQVTLRCSSQSGHNTVSWYQQALGQGPQFIFQYYREEENGRGNFPPRFSGLQFPNYSSELNVNALELDDSALYLCASSFGREPGYEQYFGPGTRLTVT.

This rearrangement joins TRBV10-1 to TRBJ2-3; 8 bases agree with TRBD1. The V and J ends lost 2 bases and 5 bases, in that order; junction bases with no gene match: 6. Germline V CDR1 and CDR2: WNHNN, SYGVQD (reference sequence). The CDR3 extends over 15 amino acids. In nucleotides, the CDR3 is TGCGCCAGCAGTGAGGGACAGGGAATAGGAGATACGCAGTATTTT. It specifies CASSEGQGIGDTQYF.

V usage is TRBV7-9 and J usage is TRBJ2-5; D ambiguous. V was pared by 1 base and J by 9 bases, with 9 bases between. CDR1 and CDR2 (germline): SEHNR, FQNEAQ (reference sequence). The CDR3 contains 12 residues. CDR3 bases: TGTGCCAGCAGCTTAGTTCCTTTACCCCAGTACTTC. It codes for CASSLVPLPQYF.

V and J are TRBV12-5 and TRBJ2-3, with D maybe TRBD1 (6 bases). The V and J ends lost 7 bases and 2 bases respectively, with 19 bases between them. The CDR3 length is 16 residues. Looked up from germline, CDR1 is LGHNT and CDR2 is FRNRAP. The CDR3 region has the DNA TGTGCTAGTGCCAGACCGACAGGTACTACCACAGATACGCAGTATTTT. Its protein is CASARPTGTTTDTQYF.

This sequence joins TRBV7-2 and TRBJ2-1; D is uncertain. The V gene's germline CDR1 is SGHTA and CDR2 FQGNSA. This CDR3 has 13 amino acids. The ends were cut back, 3 bases at V and 9 bases at J, with 12 bases in the middle. In DNA, the CDR3 is TGTGCCAGCAGCTTCGACCTAATCACTGAGCAGTTCTTC. Translated, it gives CASSFDLITEQFF.